Shown below are 14 T cell receptor beta chains from a single sample sequenced in a study of cytomegalovirus exposure and HLA in healthy donors. The PCR used 60 Vbeta and 13 Jbeta primers. TCRdb's table, derived via immunoSEQ multiplex PCR, lists solely in-frame clones and lacks some. The sample carries some 200,000 clones, about four fifths recorded once. The sequencing sample was made of PBMCs. Receptors originate from a woman aged 18-29 years in good health and CMV-seronegative.

This rearrangement joins TRBV30 to TRBJ1-1; 7 bases match TRBD1. Germline-derived CDR1 and CDR2 are GTSNPN and SVGIG (reference sequence). This CDR3 has 14 residues. V lost 3 bases to trimming and J lost 2 bases; unmatched junction nucleotides: 6. The CDR3 region is CAWSPDRFNTEAFF. The DNA for the CDR3 is TGTGCCTGGAGCCCGGACAGGTTCAACACTGAAGCTTTCTTT. The full variable domain, with the rest looked up from reference TRBV30 and TRBJ1-1, is SQTIHQWPATLVQPVGSPLSLECTVEGTSNPNLYWYRQAAGRGLQLLFYSVGIGQISSEVPQNLSASRPQDRQFILSSKKLLLSDSGFYLCAWSPDRFNTEAFFGQGTRLTVV.

This clone has only one observation. V and J are TRBV7-2 and TRBJ1-6, with D unresolved. The length of the CDR3 is 14 residues. Trimming stripped 5 bases from V and 8 bases from J, with 13 bases between. Germline V lookup: CDR1 SGHTA, CDR2 FQGNSA. CDR3 DNA: TGTGCCAGCAGCCCTCTCATATTAGATTCACCCCTCCACTTT. As protein: CASSPLILDSPLHF. Using reference TRBV7-2 and TRBJ1-6 for the parts outside the CDR3, the full variable domain is GAGVSQSPSNKVTEKGKDVELRCDPISGHTALYWYRQSLGQGLEFLIYFQGNSAPDKSGLPSDRFSAERTGGSVSTLTIQRTQQEDSAVYLCASSPLILDSPLHFGNGTRLTVT.

This clone was counted a single time. This chain uses TRBV4-1 with TRBJ2-5, with D possibly matching TRBD2 (5 bases). The CDR3 is made up of 14 amino acids. In germline, CDR1 is MGHRA, CDR2 YSYEKL. With 1 base removed from V and 0 bases from J, the gap between germline ends came to 6 bases. The CDR3 loop is CASSQGGYQETQYF. In nucleotides, the CDR3 is TGCGCCAGCAGCCAAGGAGGGTACCAAGAGACCCAGTACTTC.

The J gene is TRBJ2-6, the V gene TRBV6-1; 7 bases map to TRBD1. CDR1 is MNHNS, CDR2 SASEGT, per germline. The V gene end was trimmed by 4 bases and the J gene end by 1 base; junction bases not matched to a gene: 1. The CDR3 runs 15 residues. CDR3 nucleotides: TGTGCCAGCAGTGGACAGGGTTCTGGGGCCAACGTCCTGACTTTC. Its translation: CASSGQGSGANVLTF.

This sequence joins TRBV23-1 and TRBJ2-1; 10 positions match TRBD2. TRBV23-1 is an ORF for which the function is uncertain. V shed 3 bases, J shed 7 bases, and the junction held 9 bases outside the gene matches. The CDR3 is 16 amino acids. The CDR3 DNA follows: TGCGCCAGCAGTCACAAGCGGGAGGGCTTCAATAATGAGCAGTTCTTC. Its protein is CASSHKREGFNNEQFF.

CDR3 residues: CASSLWTVDNEQFF. The DNA of the CDR3 is TGTGCCAGCAGTTTGTGGACTGTCGACAATGAGCAGTTCTTC. The gene calls are TRBV6-5 and TRBJ2-1; D may be TRBD2 (5 bases). CDR3 length: 14 amino acids. Trimming took 4 bases from V and 5 from J, leaving 12 bases between them. Germline CDR1 MNHEY, CDR2 SVGAGI.

This clone was seen a single time. The chain's CDR3 is CASSQGVISTDTQYF. CDR3 nucleotide sequence: TGCGCCAGCAGCCAAGGAGTTATTAGCACAGATACGCAGTATTTT. The chain carries TRBV4-3 and TRBJ2-3; no clear D. The V gene lost 1 base and the J gene lost 0 bases, with 8 bases spanning the gap. The CDR3 runs to 15 residues. CDR1 is LGHNA and CDR2 is YSLEER in the germline V gene.

This chain connects TRBV18 to TRBJ1-1; D gene unclear. CDR3 size: 15 residues. Per the germline V gene, CDR1 is KGHSH and CDR2 is LQKENI. V lost 6 bases, J lost 2 bases, and 16 bases lay in between. The CDR3 loop is CASSPDEVPNTEAFF. In nucleotides, the CDR3 is TGTGCCAGCTCCCCTGATGAGGTCCCTAACACTGAAGCTTTCTTT.

V gene TRBV11-2 combines with J gene TRBJ2-6, with TRBD1 as a possible D gene (5 bases). V was trimmed by 1 base and J by 2 bases, leaving 15 bases between them. The CDR3 length is 18 residues. The germline V gene has CDR1 SGHAT and CDR2 FQNNGV. The chain's CDR3 is CASSLGASWGPGANVLTF. The CDR3 DNA reads as TGTGCCAGCAGCTTAGGCGCTTCATGGGGCCCTGGGGCCAACGTCCTGACTTTC.

The chain employs TRBV27 and TRBJ2-1, with D hard to call. The V end was cut by 2 bases, the J end by 5 bases, with 7 bases between. Per germline, CDR1 MNHEY and CDR2 SMNVEV (reference sequence). This CDR3 contains 13 residues. The CDR3 here is CASSLVADNEQFF. The DNA for the CDR3 is TGTGCCAGCAGTTTAGTGGCAGACAATGAGCAGTTCTTC.

The chain carries TRBV4-2 and TRBJ2-7; TRBD2 matches at 8 bases. After removal of 1 base from V and 4 bases from J, the junction contained 12 bases not matched to a gene. The CDR3 contains 17 residues. The germline V gene encodes CDR1 LGHNA and CDR2 YNFKEQ. The CDR3 bases are TGTGCCAGCAGCCAAGGGGTGGGTAGCGGGATTGGTTACGAGCAGTACTTC. Protein sequence: CASSQGVGSGIGYEQYF.

The chain employs TRBV11-2 and TRBJ2-7; 8 bases fit TRBD1. Losses at the gene ends were 5 bases for V and 2 bases for J; bases not matched to a gene: 8. Germline-derived CDR1 and CDR2 are SGHAT and FQNNGV. CDR3 size: 15 residues. The CDR3 region is CASSTQPGQAYEQYF. The DNA of the CDR3 is TGTGCCAGCAGCACACAACCGGGACAGGCCTACGAGCAGTACTTC.

This chain joins TRBV19 and TRBJ2-7; 7 bases agree with TRBD2. This CDR3 has 14 residues. Trimming removed 1 base from V and 2 bases from J; junction bases left unmatched: 2. The V gene's germline CDR1 is LNHDA and CDR2 SQIVND (reference sequence). CDR3: CASSIAGGAYEQYF. In nucleotides, the CDR3 is TGTGCCAGTAGTATAGCGGGAGGTGCCTACGAGCAGTACTTC.

The chain recombines TRBV11-2 with TRBJ2-7; 11 positions agree with TRBD2. The CDR3 extends over 16 amino acids. V gave up 3 bases and J gave up 3 bases; unmatched junction bases: 7. Germline V CDR1 and CDR2: SGHAT, FQNNGV. CDR3 bases: TGTGCCAGCAGCTTCCCGGTTGGACTAGCGGGCTACGAGCAGTACTTC. Its translation: CASSFPVGLAGYEQYF.